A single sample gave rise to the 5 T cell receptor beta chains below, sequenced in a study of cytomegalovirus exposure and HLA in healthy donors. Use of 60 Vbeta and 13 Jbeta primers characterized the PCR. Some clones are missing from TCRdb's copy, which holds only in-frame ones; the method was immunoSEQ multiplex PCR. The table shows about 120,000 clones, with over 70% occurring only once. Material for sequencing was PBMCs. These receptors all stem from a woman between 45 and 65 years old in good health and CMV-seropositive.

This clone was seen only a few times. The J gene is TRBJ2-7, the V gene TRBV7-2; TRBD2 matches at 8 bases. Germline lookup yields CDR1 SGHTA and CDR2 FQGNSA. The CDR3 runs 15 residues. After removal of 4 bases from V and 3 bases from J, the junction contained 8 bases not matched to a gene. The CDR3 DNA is TGTGCCAGCAGCTCCCACGGGGGGGTAAGCTACGAGCAGTACTTC. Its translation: CASSSHGGVSYEQYF.

This chain's CDR3 is CASSPALAGSPYEQYF. CDR3 nucleotide sequence: TGTGCCAGCTCACCTGCACTAGCGGGATCTCCCTACGAGCAGTACTTC. The V and J genes are TRBV18 and TRBJ2-7; 10 bases align to TRBD2. Germline V CDR1 and CDR2: KGHSH, LQKENI. J gave up 2 bases and V 3 bases, and 7 bases lay outside the gene matches. The CDR3 is 16 amino acids.

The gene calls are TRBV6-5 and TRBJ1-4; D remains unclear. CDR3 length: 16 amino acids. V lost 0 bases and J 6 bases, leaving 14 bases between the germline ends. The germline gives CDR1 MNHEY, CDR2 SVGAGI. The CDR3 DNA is TGTGCCAGCAGTTACTCGAGCGGAAGTACGGATGAAAAACTGTTTTTT. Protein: CASSYSSGSTDEKLFF.

The CDR3 reads CASSPRIAMSSYNEQFF. The DNA of the CDR3 is TGTGCCAGCTCACCGCGGATAGCGATGAGCTCCTACAATGAGCAGTTCTTC. This sequence joins TRBV18 and TRBJ2-1; possibly TRBD2 for D (5 bases). The CDR3 loop spans 17 amino acids. Germline V gene sequence: CDR1 KGHSH, CDR2 LQKENI. Between the trimmed V and J ends, which lost 3 bases and 0 bases, there was a span of 15 bases.

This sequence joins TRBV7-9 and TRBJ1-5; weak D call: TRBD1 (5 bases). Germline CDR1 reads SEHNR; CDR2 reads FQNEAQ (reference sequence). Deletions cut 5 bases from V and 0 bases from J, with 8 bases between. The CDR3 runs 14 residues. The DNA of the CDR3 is TGTGCCAGCAGCCAGACAGCTAGCAATCAGCCCCAGCATTTT. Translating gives CASSQTASNQPQHF.